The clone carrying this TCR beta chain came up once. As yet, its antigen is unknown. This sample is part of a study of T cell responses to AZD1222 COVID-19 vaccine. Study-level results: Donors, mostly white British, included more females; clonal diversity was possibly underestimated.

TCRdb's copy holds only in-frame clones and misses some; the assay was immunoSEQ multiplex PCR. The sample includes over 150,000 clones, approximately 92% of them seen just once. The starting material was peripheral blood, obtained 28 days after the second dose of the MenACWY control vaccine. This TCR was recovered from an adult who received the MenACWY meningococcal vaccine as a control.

The CDR3 DNA is TGTGCCAGCAGGGATACAGGGAAGTATGGCTACACCTTC. Translation: CASRDTGKYGYTF. The rearrangement joins TRBV3-1 (or the pseudogene TRBV3-2) to TRBJ1-2; a weak D match, TRBD1 (6 bases). The CDR3 loop spans 13 amino acids. V shed 6 bases and J shed 5 bases, with 13 bases lying between them. The germline V gene encodes CDR1 LGHDT and CDR2 YNNKEL (reference sequence).